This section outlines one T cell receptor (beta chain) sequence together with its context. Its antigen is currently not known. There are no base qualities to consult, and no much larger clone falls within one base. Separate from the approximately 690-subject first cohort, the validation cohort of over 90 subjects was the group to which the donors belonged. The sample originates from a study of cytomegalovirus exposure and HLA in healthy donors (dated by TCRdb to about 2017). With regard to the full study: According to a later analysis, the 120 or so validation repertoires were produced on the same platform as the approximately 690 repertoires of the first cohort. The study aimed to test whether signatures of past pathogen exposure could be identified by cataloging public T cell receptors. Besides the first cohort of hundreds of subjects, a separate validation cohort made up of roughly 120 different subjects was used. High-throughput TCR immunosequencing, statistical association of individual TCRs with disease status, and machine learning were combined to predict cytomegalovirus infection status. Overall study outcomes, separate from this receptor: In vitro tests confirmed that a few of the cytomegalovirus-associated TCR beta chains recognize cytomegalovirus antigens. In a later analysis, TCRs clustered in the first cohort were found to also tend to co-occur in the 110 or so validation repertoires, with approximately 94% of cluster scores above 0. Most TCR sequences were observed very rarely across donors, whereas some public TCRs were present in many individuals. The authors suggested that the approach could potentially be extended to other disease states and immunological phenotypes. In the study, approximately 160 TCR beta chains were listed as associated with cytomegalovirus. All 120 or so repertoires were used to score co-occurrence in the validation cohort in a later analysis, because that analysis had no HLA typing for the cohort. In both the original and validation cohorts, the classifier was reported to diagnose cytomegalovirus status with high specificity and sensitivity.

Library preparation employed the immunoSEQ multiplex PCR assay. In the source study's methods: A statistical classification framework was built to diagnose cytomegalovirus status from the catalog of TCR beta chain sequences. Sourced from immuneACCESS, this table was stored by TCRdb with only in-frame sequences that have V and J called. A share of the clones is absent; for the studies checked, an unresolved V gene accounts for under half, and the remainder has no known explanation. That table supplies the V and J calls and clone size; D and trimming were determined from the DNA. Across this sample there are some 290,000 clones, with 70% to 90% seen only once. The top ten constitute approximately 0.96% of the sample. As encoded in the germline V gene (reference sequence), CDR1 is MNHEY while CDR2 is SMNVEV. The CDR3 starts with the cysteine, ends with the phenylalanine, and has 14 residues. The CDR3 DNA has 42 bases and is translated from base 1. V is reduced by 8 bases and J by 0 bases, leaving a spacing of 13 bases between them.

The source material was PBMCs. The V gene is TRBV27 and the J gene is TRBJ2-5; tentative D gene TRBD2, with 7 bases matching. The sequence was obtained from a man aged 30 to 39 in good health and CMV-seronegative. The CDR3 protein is CASAQGGYQETQYF. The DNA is TGTGCCAGCGCACAGGGAGGGTACCAAGAGACCCAGTACTTC.